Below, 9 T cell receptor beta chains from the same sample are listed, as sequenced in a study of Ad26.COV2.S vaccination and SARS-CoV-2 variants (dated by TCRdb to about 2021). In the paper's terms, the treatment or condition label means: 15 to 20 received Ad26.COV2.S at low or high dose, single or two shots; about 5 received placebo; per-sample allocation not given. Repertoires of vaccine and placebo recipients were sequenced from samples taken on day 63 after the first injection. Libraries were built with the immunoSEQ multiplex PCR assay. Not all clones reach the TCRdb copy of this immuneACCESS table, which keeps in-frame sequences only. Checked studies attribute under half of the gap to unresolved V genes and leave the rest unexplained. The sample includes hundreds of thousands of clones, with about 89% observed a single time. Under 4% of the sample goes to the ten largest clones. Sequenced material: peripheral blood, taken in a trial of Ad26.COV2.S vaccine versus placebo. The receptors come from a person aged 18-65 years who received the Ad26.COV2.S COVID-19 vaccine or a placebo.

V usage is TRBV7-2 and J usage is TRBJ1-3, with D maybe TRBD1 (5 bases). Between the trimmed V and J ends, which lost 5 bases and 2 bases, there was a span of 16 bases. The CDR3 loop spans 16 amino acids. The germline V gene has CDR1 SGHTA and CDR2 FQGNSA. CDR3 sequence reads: CASSLPGHTPGNTIYF. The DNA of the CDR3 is TGTGCCAGCAGCCTCCCTGGACATACCCCTGGAAACACCATATATTTT.

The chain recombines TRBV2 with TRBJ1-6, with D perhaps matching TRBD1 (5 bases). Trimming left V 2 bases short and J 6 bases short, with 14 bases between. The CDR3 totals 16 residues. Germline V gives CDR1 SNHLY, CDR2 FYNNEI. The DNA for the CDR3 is TGTGCCAGCAGTGAATTTTCCCGGGGGATTAATTCACCCCTCCACTTT. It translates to CASSEFSRGINSPLHF.

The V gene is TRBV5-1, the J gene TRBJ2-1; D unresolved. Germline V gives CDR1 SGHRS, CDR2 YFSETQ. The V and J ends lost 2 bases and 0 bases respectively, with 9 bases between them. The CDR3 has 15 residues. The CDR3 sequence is CASSFLGSSYNEQFF. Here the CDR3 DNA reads TGCGCCAGCAGCTTTTTGGGAAGCTCCTACAATGAGCAGTTCTTC.

CDR3 DNA: TGTGCCAGCAGTGACCCGGGACAGGGGCTATCACCCCTCCACTTT. It codes for CASSDPGQGLSPLHF. The J gene is TRBJ1-6, the V gene TRBV6-1; the match to TRBD1 covers 10 bases. The CDR3 has 15 amino acids. Per germline, CDR1 MNHNS and CDR2 SASEGT. With 3 bases clipped from V and 10 bases from J, the junction kept 6 bases outside the gene matches.

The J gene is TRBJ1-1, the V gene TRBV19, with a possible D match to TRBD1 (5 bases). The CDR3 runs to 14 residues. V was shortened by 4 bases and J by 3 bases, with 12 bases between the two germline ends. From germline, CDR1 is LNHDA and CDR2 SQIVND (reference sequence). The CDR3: CASSRGFGYTEAFF. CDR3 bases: TGTGCCAGTAGTAGGGGCTTCGGATACACTGAAGCTTTCTTT.

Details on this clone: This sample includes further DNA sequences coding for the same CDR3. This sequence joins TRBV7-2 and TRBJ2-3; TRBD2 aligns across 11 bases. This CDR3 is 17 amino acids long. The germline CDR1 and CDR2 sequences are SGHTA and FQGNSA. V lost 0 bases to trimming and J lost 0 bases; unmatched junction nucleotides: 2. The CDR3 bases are TGTGCCAGCAGCTTAGCAGGGACTAGCGGAAGCACAGATACGCAGTATTTT. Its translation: CASSLAGTSGSTDTQYF. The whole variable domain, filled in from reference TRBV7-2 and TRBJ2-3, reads GAGVSQSPSNKVTEKGKDVELRCDPISGHTALYWYRQSLGQGLEFLIYFQGNSAPDKSGLPSDRFSAERTGGSVSTLTIQRTQQEDSAVYLCASSLAGTSGSTDTQYFGPGTRLTVL.

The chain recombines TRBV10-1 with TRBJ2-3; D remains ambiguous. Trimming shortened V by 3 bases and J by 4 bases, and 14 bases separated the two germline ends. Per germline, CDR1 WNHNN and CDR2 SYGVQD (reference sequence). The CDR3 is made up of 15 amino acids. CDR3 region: CASSDRRIAADTQYF. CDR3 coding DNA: TGCGCCAGCAGTGACCGAAGGATAGCCGCAGATACGCAGTATTTT.

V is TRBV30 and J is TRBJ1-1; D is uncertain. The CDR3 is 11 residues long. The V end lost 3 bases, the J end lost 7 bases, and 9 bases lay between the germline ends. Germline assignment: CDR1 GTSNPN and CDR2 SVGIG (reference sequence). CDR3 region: CAWRVLGEAFF. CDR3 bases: TGTGCCTGGAGGGTTCTCGGTGAAGCTTTCTTT.

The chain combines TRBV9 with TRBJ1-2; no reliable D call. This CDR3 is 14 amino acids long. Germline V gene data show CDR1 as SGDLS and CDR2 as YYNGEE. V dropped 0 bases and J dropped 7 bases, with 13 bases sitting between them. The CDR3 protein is CASSVVDGFGGYTF. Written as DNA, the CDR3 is TGTGCCAGCAGCGTAGTGGACGGTTTCGGTGGCTACACCTTC.